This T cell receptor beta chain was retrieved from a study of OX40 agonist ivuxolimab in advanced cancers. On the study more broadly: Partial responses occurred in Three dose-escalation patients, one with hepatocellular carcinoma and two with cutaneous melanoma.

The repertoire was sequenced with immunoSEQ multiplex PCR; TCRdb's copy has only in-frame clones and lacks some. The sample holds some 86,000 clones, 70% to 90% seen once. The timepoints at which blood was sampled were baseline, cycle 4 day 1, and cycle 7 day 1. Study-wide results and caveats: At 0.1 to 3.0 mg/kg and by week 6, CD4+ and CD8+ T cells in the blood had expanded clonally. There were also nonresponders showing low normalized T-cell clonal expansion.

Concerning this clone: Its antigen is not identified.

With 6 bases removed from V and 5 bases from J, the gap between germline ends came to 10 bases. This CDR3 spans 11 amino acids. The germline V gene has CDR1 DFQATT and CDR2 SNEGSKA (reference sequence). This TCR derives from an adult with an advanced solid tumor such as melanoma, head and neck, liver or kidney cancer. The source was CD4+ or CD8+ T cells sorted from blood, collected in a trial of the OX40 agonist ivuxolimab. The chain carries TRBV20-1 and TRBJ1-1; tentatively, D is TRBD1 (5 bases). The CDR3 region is CSALRETEAFF. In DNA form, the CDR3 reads TGCAGTGCCCTCAGGGAGACTGAAGCTTTCTTT.